The 20 T cell receptor beta chains presented below share a single source sample, sequenced in a study of cytomegalovirus exposure and HLA in healthy donors. The method was immunoSEQ multiplex PCR; TCRdb's version includes in-frame clones alone and lacks a portion of them. The sample contains approximately 120,000 clones, approximately 89% of which appear only once. Sequences were obtained from PBMCs. The receptors were gathered from a woman aged 18-29 years in good health and CMV-seronegative.

The V gene is TRBV28, the J gene TRBJ2-2, with a possible D match to TRBD2 (6 bases). Germline loops: CDR1 MDHEN, CDR2 SYDVKM. Trimming removed 6 bases from V and 5 bases from J, with 16 bases in between. The CDR3 extends over 15 amino acids. CDR3 loop: CASRLRHGGTGELFF. CDR3 bases: TGTGCCAGCAGATTACGCCACGGGGGAACCGGGGAGCTGTTTTTT.

The CDR3 coding sequence is TGTGCCTGGAGGAGCGGGGGCTCTGGAAACACCATATATTTT. Its protein is CAWRSGGSGNTIYF. This rearrangement joins TRBV30 to TRBJ1-3; the D gene is possibly TRBD1 (5 bases). CDR3 size: 14 residues. V lost 3 bases and J 0 bases, leaving 9 bases between the germline ends. Germline CDR1 is GTSNPN and CDR2 is SVGIG (reference sequence).

The chain employs TRBV7-9 and TRBJ1-1; tentative D call: TRBD1 (6 bases). Germline CDR1 reads SEHNR; CDR2 reads FQNEAQ (reference sequence). The CDR3 loop spans 14 amino acids. V lost 1 base and J 6 bases, leaving 12 bases between the germline ends. CDR3 sequence reads: CASSLGAGVAEAFF. CDR3 nucleotide sequence: TGTGCCAGCAGCTTAGGGGCAGGGGTGGCTGAAGCTTTCTTT.

DNA for the CDR3: TGCGCCAGCAGCTTTTGGGGTGGGCTAGCGAGAAACGAAACTAAACCCTACGAGCAGTACGTC. The encoded protein is CASSFWGGLARNETKPYEQYV. The chain is built from TRBV5-1 and TRBJ2-7; possibly TRBD2 for D (6 bases). This CDR3 region has 21 residues. The V end was cut by 2 bases, the J end by 2 bases, with 32 bases between. Germline loops: CDR1 SGHRS, CDR2 YFSETQ.

The chain employs TRBV5-1 and TRBJ2-6; D is possibly TRBD2 (6 bases). Germline V CDR1 and CDR2: SGHRS, YFSETQ. This CDR3 contains 18 residues. V was cut by 6 bases and J by 1 base, with 20 bases left in between. The DNA for the CDR3 is TGCGCCAGCACCGCGCGAGGAGGGGCAGGATCTGGGGCCAACGTCCTGACTTTC. As protein: CASTARGGAGSGANVLTF.

In this sample, this clone turned up a few times. This rearrangement joins TRBV6-1 to TRBJ1-5; TRBD1 aligns across 8 bases. Unmatched junction bases numbered 3, after V lost 0 bases and J lost 2 bases. CDR1 and CDR2 (germline): MNHNS, SASEGT. The CDR3 extends over 16 amino acids. CDR3 loop: CASSEAPGQGNQPQHF. In DNA form, the CDR3 reads TGTGCCAGCAGTGAAGCACCGGGACAGGGCAATCAGCCCCAGCATTTT.

The rearrangement uses TRBV30 and TRBJ2-3; TRBD2 matches 11 bases. The CDR3 covers 16 residues. CDR1 is GTSNPN, CDR2 SVGIG, per germline (reference sequence). V lost 1 base to trimming and J lost 4 bases; unmatched junction nucleotides: 7. This CDR3 reads CAWSGLAGGLPDTQYF. The CDR3 DNA reads TGTGCCTGGAGTGGCCTAGCGGGAGGCCTCCCAGATACGCAGTATTTT.

About this clone: One end of the junction does not line up with germline, which may come from a read error. J is TRBJ1-2 and V is TRBV11-2, with 7 nucleotides matching TRBD1. The CDR3 has 12 amino acids. Germline-derived CDR1 and CDR2 are SGHAT and FQNNGV. CDR3 loop: CASTGRTGPPRF. CDR3 nucleotide sequence: TGTGCCAGCACCGGCCGGACAGGCCCTCCCCGCTTC.

The chain combines TRBV9 with TRBJ1-2; D is perhaps TRBD1 (6 bases). The CDR3 is made up of 14 amino acids. V was cut by 5 bases and J by 4 bases, with 15 bases left in between. Per germline, CDR1 SGDLS and CDR2 YYNGEE. CDR3 DNA sequence: TGTGCCAGCAGATCCCGGGACAAACCCTATGGCTACACCTTC. It translates to CASRSRDKPYGYTF.

This sequence joins TRBV9 and TRBJ2-7; 7 bases are shared with TRBD2. The germline V gene has CDR1 SGDLS and CDR2 YYNGEE. J lost 2 bases, V lost 3 bases, and 8 bases had no gene match. This CDR3 has 15 amino acids. The CDR3 loop is CASSAGEGIAYEQYF. The CDR3 region has the DNA TGTGCCAGCAGCGCCGGGGAGGGGATAGCCTACGAGCAGTACTTC.

The chain has TRBV10-2 and TRBJ2-5; tentative D call: TRBD2 (6 bases). The CDR3 sequence is 16 residues long. The ends were cut back, 6 bases at V and 1 base at J, with 18 bases in the middle. CDR1 and CDR2 from the germline V gene are WSHSY and SAAADI. CDR3 nucleotide sequence: TGCGCCAGCAGCCGTGGCCGGGGGATGACCCAAGAGACCCAGTACTTC. It translates to CASSRGRGMTQETQYF.

The chain combines TRBV5-1 with TRBJ1-4; D possibly corresponds to TRBD1 (6 bases). The CDR3 totals 13 residues. Germline CDR1 SGHRS, CDR2 YFSETQ. The germline V and J ends were trimmed by 4 bases and 7 bases, with 11 bases remaining between them. CDR3 sequence: CASSADRREKLFF. CDR3 in DNA: TGCGCCAGCAGCGCCGACAGGCGTGAAAAACTGTTTTTT.

The chain has TRBV28 and TRBJ2-1, with TRBD2 as a possible D gene (5 bases). Germline V CDR1 and CDR2: MDHEN, SYDVKM. The germline V and J ends were trimmed by 0 bases and 7 bases, with 13 bases remaining between them. CDR3 length: 15 residues. The CDR3 sequence is CASSLWEVTSNEQFF. CDR3 DNA: TGTGCCAGCAGTTTATGGGAGGTTACGTCTAATGAGCAGTTCTTC.

The rearrangement uses TRBV6-5 and TRBJ2-2; no clear D gene. Deletions cut 2 bases from V and 5 bases from J, with 9 bases between. Germline values: CDR1 MNHEY, CDR2 SVGAGI. The CDR3 has 14 residues. The CDR3 DNA is TGTGCCAGCAGTTACATCCCCGGGACCGGGGAGCTGTTTTTT. Its protein product is CASSYIPGTGELFF.

The chain couples TRBV4-2 to TRBJ2-3; 9 bases are shared with TRBD1. CDR1 is LGHNA, CDR2 YNFKEQ, per germline. This CDR3 is built from 18 residues. Unmatched junction bases numbered 13, after V lost 3 bases and J lost 3 bases. The CDR3 DNA reads as TGTGCCAGCAGCCAGAAGTACGACAGGGGGACTTATACAGATACGCAGTATTTT. Protein sequence: CASSQKYDRGTYTDTQYF.

CDR3: CASKRDRDHEQYF. CDR3 coding DNA: TGTGCCAGCAAAAGGGACAGGGATCACGAGCAGTACTTC. The chain links TRBV2 to TRBJ2-7, with 9 positions matching TRBD1. Per the germline V gene, CDR1 is SNHLY and CDR2 is FYNNEI. This CDR3 is built from 13 residues. V trimming: 7 bases; J trimming: 5 bases; junction bases outside the gene matches: 6.

The rearrangement joins TRBV29-1 to TRBJ2-2; 7 bases line up with TRBD2. This CDR3 is built from 15 residues. Trimming removed 4 bases from V and 1 base from J; junction bases left unmatched: 6. Looked up from germline, CDR1 is SQVTM and CDR2 is ANQGSEA. CDR3 in DNA: TGCAGCGTTGGGCTAGCGGTGAAGAACACCGGGGAGCTGTTTTTT. Residues: CSVGLAVKNTGELFF.

The V gene is TRBV29-1, the J gene TRBJ2-7, with 11 bases identical to TRBD2. The CDR3 has 16 amino acids. V lost 5 bases to trimming and J lost 5 bases; unmatched junction nucleotides: 14. CDR1 is SQVTM and CDR2 is ANQGSEA in the germline V gene. The CDR3 DNA follows: TGCAGCGTTCACCTAGACGGGACTAGCGGAACGGACGAGCAGTACTTC. It codes for CSVHLDGTSGTDEQYF.

The chain couples TRBV29-1 to TRBJ1-1; D is undetermined. V was cut by 7 bases and J by 5 bases, with 11 bases left in between. The CDR3 is made up of 11 amino acids. In germline, CDR1 is SQVTM, CDR2 ANQGSEA. As DNA, the CDR3 is TGCAGCGCCACGTCGAGGACTGAAGCTTTCTTT. Translating gives CSATSRTEAFF.

V and J are TRBV28 and TRBJ1-2, with 7 bases lining up with TRBD1. The germline V gene encodes CDR1 MDHEN and CDR2 SYDVKM. With 6 bases clipped from V and 2 bases from J, the junction kept 15 bases outside the gene matches. The CDR3 runs to 17 residues. The CDR3 nucleotides are TGTGCCAGCAGCGATCCACTGGGGACAGCAACCAACTATGGCTACACCTTC. The encoded protein is CASSDPLGTATNYGYTF.